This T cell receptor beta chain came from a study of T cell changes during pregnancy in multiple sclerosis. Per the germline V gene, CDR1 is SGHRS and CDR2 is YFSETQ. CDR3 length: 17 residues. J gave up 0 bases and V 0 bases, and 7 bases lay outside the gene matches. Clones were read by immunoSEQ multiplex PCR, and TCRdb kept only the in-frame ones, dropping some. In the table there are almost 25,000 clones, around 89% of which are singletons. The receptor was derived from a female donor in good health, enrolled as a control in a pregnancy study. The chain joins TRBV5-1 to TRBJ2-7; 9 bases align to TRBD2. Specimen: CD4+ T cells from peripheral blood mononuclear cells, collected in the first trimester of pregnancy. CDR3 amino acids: CASSLAISSGASYEQYF. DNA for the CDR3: TGCGCCAGCAGCTTGGCTATCTCTAGCGGGGCCTCCTACGAGCAGTACTTC. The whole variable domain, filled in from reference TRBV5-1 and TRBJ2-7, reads KAGVTQTPRYLIKTRGQQVTLSCSPISGHRSVSWYQQTPGQGLQFLFEYFSETQRNKGNFPGRFSGRQFSNSRSEMNVSTLELGDSALYLCASSLAISSGASYEQYFGPGTRLTVT.